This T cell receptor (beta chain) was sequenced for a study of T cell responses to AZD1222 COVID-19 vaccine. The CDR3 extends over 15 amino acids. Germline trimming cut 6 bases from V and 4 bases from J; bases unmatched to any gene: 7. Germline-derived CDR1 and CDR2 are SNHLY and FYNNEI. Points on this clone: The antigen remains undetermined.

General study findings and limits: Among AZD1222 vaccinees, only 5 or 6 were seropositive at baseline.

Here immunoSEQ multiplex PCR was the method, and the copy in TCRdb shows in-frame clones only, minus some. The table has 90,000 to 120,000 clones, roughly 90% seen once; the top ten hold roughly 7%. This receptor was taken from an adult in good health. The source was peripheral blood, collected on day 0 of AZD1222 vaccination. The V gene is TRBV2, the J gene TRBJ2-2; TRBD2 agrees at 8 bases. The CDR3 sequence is CASSERESGTGELFF. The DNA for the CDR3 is TGTGCCAGCAGCGAGCGGGAGTCAGGCACCGGGGAGCTGTTTTTT.